The source of this TCR beta chain is a study of OX40 agonist ivuxolimab in advanced cancers. At the level of the study: Patients were treated with ivuxolimab, an agonistic anti-OX40 (CD134) antibody.

Unmatched junction bases numbered 14, after V lost 4 bases and J lost 0 bases. Germline CDR1 reads SGDLS; CDR2 reads YYNGEE. CDR3 size: 19 residues. Sequencing used immunoSEQ multiplex PCR; TCRdb keeps in-frame clones, though not all of them. The top ten hold 22% of the sample, which has approximately 30,000 clones, 84% seen once. Broader study findings: Antigen specificity was not determined for the expanded peripheral T cells. Patients with a partial response at 0.1-3.0 mg/kg had among the lowest clonal expansion.

Autoimmune disease history or systemic immunosuppression barred patients. This clone came up once. The target antigen is unknown. The gene calls are TRBV9 and TRBJ2-1; 9 nucleotides align to TRBD2. This receptor was identified in an adult with an advanced solid tumor such as melanoma, head and neck, liver or kidney cancer. This sample comprised CD4+ or CD8+ T cells sorted from blood, obtained in a trial of the OX40 agonist ivuxolimab. This CDR3 reads CASSNSGRPPWSSYNEQFF. DNA for the CDR3: TGTGCCAGCAGCAATAGCGGGAGACCCCCCTGGAGCTCCTACAATGAGCAGTTCTTC.